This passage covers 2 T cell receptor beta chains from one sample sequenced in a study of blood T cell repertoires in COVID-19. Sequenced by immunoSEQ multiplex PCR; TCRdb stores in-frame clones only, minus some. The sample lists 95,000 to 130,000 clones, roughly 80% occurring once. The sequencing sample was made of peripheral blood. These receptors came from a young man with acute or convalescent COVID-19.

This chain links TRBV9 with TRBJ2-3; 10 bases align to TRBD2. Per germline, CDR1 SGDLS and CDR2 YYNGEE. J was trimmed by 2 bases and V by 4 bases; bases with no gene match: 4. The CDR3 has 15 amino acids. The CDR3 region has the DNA TGTGCCAGCAGCACAAGCGGGAGGGTCACAGATACGCAGTATTTT. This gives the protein CASSTSGRVTDTQYF.

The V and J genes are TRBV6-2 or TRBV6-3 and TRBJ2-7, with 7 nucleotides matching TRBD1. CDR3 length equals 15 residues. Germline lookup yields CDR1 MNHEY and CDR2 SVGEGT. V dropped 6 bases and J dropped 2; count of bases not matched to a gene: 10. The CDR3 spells CASSPTGDTPYEQYV. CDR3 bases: TGTGCCAGCAGCCCAACAGGGGACACCCCCTACGAGCAGTACGTC.